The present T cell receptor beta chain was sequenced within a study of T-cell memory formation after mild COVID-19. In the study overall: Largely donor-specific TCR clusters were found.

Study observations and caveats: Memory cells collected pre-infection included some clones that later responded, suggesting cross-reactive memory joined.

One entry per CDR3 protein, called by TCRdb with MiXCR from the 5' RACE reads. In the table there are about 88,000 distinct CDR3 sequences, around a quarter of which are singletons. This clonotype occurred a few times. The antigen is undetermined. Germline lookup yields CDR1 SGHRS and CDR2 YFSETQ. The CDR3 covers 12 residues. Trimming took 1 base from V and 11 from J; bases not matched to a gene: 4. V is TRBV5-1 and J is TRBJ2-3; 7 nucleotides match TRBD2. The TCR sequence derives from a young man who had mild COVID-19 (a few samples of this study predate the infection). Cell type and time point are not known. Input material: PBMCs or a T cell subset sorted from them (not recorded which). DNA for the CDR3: TGCGCCAGCAGCTTGAGCGGGGTGGAGCAGTATTTT. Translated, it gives CASSLSGVEQYF.